This entry features one T cell receptor (beta chain) sequence. Its antigen is as yet unknown. The entry originates in a study of shared clonotypes between healthy human individuals. Study results and limitations: Memory subsets had estimated richness that was generally smaller than that of naive subsets. Relative to clonotypes present in all four donors, those not shared had lower generation probabilities.

This table comes from immunoSEQ multiplex PCR, and its TCRdb copy is limited to in-frame clones, with some not included. This table has nearly 1 million clones, 76% appearing once. CDR3 length: 14 residues. The V gene end was trimmed by 0 bases and the J gene end by 5 bases; junction bases not matched to a gene: 4. The germline V gene encodes CDR1 MNHNY and CDR2 SVGAGI (reference sequence). Sequencing was done on a sample of memory CD4+ T cells sorted from blood. Sample subset: CD45RA-negative fraction. V gene TRBV6-6 combines with J gene TRBJ2-7, with TRBD1 identical over 7 bases. The receptor was derived from a man in his late teens or twenties in good health. The CDR3 spells CASSYSPGGHEQYF. The CDR3 DNA reads TGTGCCAGCAGTTACTCGCCAGGGGGACACGAGCAGTACTTC.